The clone carrying this TCR beta chain has more than one count but fewer than ten. Its antigen is not known. The V gene's germline CDR1 is LNHDA and CDR2 SQIVND (reference sequence). CDR3 length: 14 amino acids. V lost 3 bases, J lost 4 bases, and 9 bases lay in between. This table comes from immunoSEQ multiplex PCR, and its TCRdb copy is limited to in-frame clones, with some not included. The sample lists about 40,000 clones, 86% seen once, with about a tenth in the top ten. This sample was taken from a study of lymphopenia after photon versus proton radiotherapy. General study findings and limits: Post-nadir TCR diversity decline inversely tracked overall survival among those who died. Under photons, naive T cells and diversity fell while effector/memory populations rose. Oligoclonal CD8+ Temra expansion after nadir drove photon patients' diversity drop.

The chain recombines TRBV19 with TRBJ2-2; D is unclear. The starting material was peripheral blood, obtained from a patient treated with proton-based radiotherapy. This clonotype was obtained from a woman between 65 and 79 years old with pancreatic cancer. Some clones in this sample may be carry-over from other donors' samples. The CDR3 is CASSMSIRTGELFF. In nucleotides, the CDR3 is TGTGCCAGTAGTATGTCCATTCGCACCGGGGAGCTGTTTTTT.